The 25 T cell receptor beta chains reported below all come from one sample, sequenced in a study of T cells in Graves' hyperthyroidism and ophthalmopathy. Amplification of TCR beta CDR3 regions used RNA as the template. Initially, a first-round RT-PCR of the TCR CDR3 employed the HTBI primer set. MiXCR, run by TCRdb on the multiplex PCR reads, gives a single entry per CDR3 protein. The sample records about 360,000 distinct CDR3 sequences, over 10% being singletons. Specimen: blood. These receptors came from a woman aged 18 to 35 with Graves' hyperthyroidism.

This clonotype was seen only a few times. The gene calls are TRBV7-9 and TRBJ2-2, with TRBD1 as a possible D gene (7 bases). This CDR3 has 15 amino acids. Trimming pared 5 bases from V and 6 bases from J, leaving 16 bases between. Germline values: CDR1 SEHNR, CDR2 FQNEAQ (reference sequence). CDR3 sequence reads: CASSKRQGGPGELFF. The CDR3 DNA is TGTGCCAGCAGCAAACGGCAGGGGGGACCCGGGGAGCTGTTTTTT.

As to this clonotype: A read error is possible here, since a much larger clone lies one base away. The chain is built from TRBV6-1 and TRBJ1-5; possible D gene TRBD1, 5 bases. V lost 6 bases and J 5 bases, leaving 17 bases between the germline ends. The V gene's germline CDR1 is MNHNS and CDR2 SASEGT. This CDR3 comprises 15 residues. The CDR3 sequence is CASRLRDGDDQPQHF. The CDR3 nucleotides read TGTGCCAGCAGACTTCGGGACGGGGATGATCAGCCCCAGCATTTT.

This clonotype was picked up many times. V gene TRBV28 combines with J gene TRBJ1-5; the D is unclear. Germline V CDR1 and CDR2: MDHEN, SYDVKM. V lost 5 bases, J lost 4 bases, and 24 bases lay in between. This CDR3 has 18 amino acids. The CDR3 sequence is CASSEKPGTKGGNQPQHF. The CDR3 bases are TGTGCCAGCAGTGAAAAACCGGGCACAAAGGGCGGGAATCAGCCCCAGCATTTT.

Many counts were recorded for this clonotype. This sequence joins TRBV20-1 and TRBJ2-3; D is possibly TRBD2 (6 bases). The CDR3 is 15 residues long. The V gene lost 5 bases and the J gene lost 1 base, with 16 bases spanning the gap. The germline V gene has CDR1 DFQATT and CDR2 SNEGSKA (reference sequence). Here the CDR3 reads CSAPGGSLGTDTQYF. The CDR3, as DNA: TGCAGTGCTCCTGGGGGGAGTTTAGGCACAGATACGCAGTATTTT.

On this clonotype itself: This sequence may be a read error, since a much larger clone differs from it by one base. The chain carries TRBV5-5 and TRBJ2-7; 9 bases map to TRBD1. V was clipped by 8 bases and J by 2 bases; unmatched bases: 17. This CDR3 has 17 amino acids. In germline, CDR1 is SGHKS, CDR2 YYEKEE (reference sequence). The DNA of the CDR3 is TGTGCCAGGAGCCGGGACAGGGAAAGGGGTCCCCCCTACGAGCAGTACTTC. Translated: CARSRDRERGPPYEQYF.

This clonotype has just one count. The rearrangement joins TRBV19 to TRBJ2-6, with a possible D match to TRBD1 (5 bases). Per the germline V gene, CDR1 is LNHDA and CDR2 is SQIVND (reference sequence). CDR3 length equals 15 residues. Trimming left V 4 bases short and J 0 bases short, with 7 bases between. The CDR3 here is CASSTTVSGANVLTF. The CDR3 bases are TGTGCCAGTAGTACGACAGTCTCTGGGGCCAACGTCCTGACTTTC.

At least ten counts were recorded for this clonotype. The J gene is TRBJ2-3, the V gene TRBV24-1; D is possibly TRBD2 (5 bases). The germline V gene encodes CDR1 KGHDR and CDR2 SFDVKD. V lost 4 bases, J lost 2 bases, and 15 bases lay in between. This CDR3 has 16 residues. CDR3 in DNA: TGTGCCACCAGTGACTTGGGATCGGGGTCCACAGATACGCAGTATTTT. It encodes CATSDLGSGSTDTQYF.

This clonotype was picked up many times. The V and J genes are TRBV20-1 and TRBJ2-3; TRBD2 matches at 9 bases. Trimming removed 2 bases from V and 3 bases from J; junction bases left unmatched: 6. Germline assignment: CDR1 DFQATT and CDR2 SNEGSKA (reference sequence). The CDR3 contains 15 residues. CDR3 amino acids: CSARSTSGDTDTQYF. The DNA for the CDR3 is TGCAGTGCTAGATCGACTAGCGGAGATACAGATACGCAGTATTTT.

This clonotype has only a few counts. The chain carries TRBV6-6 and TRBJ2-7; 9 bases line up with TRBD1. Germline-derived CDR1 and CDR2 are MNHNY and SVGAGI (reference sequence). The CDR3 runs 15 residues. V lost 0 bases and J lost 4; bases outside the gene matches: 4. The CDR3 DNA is TGTGCCAGCAGTTACTCAGGGACAGGGCAGTACGAGCAGTACTTC. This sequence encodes CASSYSGTGQYEQYF.

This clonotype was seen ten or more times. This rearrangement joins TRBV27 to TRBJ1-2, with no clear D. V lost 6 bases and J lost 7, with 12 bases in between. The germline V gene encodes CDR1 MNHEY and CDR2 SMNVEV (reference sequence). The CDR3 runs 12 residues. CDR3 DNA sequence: TGTGCCAGCAGATCGGGAGGGTTTGGCTACACCTTC. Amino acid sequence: CASRSGGFGYTF.

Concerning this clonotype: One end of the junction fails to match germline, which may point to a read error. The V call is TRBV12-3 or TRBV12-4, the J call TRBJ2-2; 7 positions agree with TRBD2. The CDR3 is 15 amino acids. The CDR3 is CASSLNLAATGELVF. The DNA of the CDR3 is TGTGCCAGCAGTTTAAACCTAGCGGCAACCGGGGAGCTGGTTTTT.

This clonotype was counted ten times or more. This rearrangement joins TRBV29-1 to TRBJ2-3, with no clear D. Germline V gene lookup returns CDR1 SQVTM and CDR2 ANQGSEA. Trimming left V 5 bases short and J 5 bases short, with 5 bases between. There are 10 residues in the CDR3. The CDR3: CSVLKDTQYF. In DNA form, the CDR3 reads TGCAGCGTTTTAAAAGATACGCAGTATTTT.

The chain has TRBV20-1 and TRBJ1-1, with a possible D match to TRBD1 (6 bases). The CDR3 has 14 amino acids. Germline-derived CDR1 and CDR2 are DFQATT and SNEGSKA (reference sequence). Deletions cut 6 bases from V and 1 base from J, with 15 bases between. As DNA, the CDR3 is TGCAGTGCGAGTAAGGACAGCCGGAACACTGAAGCTTTCTTT. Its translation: CSASKDSRNTEAFF.

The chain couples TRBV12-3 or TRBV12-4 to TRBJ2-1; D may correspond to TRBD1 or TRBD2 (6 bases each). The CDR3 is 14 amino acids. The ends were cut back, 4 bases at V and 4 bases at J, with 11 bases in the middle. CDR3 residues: CASSSRGVYNEQFF. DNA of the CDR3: TGTGCCAGCAGTTCGAGGGGGGTTTACAATGAGCAGTTCTTC.

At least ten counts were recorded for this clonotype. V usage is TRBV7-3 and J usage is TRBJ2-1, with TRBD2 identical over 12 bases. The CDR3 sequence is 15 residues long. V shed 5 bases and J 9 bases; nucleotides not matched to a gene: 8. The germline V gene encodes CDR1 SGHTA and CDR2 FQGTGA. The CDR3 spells CASSPLLAGGGEQFF. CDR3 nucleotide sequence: TGTGCCAGCAGCCCCCTGCTAGCGGGAGGGGGTGAGCAGTTCTTC. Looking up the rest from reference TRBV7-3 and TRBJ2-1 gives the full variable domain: GAGVSQTPSNKVTEKGKYVELRCDPISGHTALYWYRQSLGQGPEFLIYFQGTGAADDSGLPNDRFFAVRPEGSVSTLKIQRTERGDSAVYLCASSPLLAGGGEQFFGPGTRLTVL.

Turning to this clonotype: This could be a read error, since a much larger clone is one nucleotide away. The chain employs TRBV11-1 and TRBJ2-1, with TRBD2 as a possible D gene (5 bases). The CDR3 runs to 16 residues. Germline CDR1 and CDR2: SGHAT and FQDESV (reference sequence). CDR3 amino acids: CANSLEGSLGGNEQFF. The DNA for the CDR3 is TGTGCCAACAGCTTAGAAGGGTCACTAGGTGGAAATGAGCAGTTCTTC. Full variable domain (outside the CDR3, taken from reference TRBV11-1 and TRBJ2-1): EAEVAQSPRYKITEKSQAVAFWCDPISGHATLYWYRQILGQGPELLVQFQDESVVDDSQLPKDRFSAERLKGVDSTLKIQPAELGDSAMYLCANSLEGSLGGNEQFFGPGTRLTVL.

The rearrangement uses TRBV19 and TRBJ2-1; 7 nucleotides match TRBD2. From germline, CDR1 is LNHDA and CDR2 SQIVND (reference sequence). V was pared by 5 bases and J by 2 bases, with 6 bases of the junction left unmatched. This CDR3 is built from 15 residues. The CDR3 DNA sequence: TGTGCCAGTAGTTGGGGGGGAAATACCTACAATGAGCAGTTCTTC. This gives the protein CASSWGGNTYNEQFF.

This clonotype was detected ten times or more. The CDR3 is CASSYSHGGTNGSPLHF. CDR3 sequence (DNA): TGTGCCAGCAGTTATTCCCATGGGGGGACGAACGGATCACCCCTCCACTTT. The chain links TRBV6-1 to TRBJ1-6; maybe TRBD1 (5 bases). V lost 5 bases and J 10 bases, leaving 24 bases between the germline ends. Germline lookup yields CDR1 MNHNS and CDR2 SASEGT. The CDR3 spans 17 residues.

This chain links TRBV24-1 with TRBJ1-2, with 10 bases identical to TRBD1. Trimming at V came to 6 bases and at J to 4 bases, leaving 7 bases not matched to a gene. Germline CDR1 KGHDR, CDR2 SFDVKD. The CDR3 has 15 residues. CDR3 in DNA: TGTGCCACCAGTTCCGGGACAGGGGTATCCTATGGCTACACCTTC. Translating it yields CATSSGTGVSYGYTF.

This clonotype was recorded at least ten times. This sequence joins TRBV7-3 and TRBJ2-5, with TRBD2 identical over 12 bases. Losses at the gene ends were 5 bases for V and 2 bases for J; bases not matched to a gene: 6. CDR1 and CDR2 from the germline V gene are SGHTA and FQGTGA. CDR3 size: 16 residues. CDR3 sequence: CASSPTSGGRQETQYF. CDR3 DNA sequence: TGTGCCAGCAGCCCGACTAGCGGGGGTAGGCAAGAGACCCAGTACTTC.

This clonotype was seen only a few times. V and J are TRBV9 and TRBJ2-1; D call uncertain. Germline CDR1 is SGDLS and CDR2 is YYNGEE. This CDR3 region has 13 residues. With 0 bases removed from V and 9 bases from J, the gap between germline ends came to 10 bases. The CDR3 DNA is TGTGCCAGCAGCGTAGCTACCTTCGGTGAGCAGTTCTTC. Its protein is CASSVATFGEQFF.

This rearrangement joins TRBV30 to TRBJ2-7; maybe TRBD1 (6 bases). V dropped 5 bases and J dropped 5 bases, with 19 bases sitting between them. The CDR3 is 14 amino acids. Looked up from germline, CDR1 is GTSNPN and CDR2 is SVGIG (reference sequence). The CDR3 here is CAWGWRGTLDEQYF. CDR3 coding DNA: TGTGCCTGGGGGTGGCGAGGGACACTGGACGAGCAGTACTTC.

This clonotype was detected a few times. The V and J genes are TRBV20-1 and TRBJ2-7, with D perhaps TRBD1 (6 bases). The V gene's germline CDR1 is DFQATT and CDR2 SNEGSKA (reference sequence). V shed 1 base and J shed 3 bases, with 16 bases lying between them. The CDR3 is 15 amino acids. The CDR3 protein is CSARGGLLGLYEQYF. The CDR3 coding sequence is TGCAGTGCTAGAGGGGGGCTGTTGGGCCTCTACGAGCAGTACTTC.

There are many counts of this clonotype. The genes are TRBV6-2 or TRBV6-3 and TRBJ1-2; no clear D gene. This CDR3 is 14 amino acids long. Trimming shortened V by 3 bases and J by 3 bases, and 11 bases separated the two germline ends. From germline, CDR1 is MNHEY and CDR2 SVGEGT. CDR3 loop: CASSYVRTDYGYTF. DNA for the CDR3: TGTGCCAGCAGTTATGTCCGGACGGACTATGGCTACACCTTC.

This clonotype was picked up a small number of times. The CDR3 coding sequence is TGTGCCAGCAGCCTCAGGGGTGGTGGCAGTCAGCCCCAGCATTTT. As protein: CASSLRGGGSQPQHF. The V gene is TRBV7-2, the J gene TRBJ1-5; D possibly corresponds to TRBD1 (6 bases). The CDR3 length is 15 residues. Trimming shortened V by 5 bases and J by 6 bases, and 17 bases separated the two germline ends. Germline V CDR1 and CDR2: SGHTA, FQGNSA.